This TCR beta chain originates from a study of T-cell memory formation after mild COVID-19. Study-level background: For the most part, TCR clusters were specific to one donor.

Trimming shortened V by 1 base and J by 5 bases, and 14 bases separated the two germline ends. The CDR3 covers 15 residues. CDR1 is SGHDN and CDR2 is FVKESK in the germline V gene. Study observations and caveats: In pre-infection memory, a portion of responding clones appeared, which suggested that cross-reactive memory joined.

5'RACE with constant-segment primers yielded barcoded, UMI-tagged TCR alpha and TCR beta cDNA libraries. TCRdb re-called the 5' RACE reads with MiXCR, one entry per CDR3 protein. The table includes 350,000 to 450,000 distinct CDR3 sequences, less than 25% detected once. A word on this clonotype: No antigen is known for it.

The TCR originated in an adult woman who had mild COVID-19 (a few samples of this study predate the infection). Cell type and time point are not known. This chain joins TRBV14 and TRBJ1-1; D perhaps matches TRBD1 (6 bases). Specimen: PBMCs or a T cell subset sorted from them (not recorded which). As DNA, the CDR3 is TGTGCCAGCAGCCAAGTCCCAGGGGCGGGAACTGAAGCTTTCTTT. Translating it yields CASSQVPGAGTEAFF.